Below, 3 T cell receptor beta chains from the same sample are listed, as sequenced in a study of a mutant IDH1 vaccine in newly diagnosed glioma. What these receptors recognize is not known. Time point meaning: week 11, during vaccination. Doses comprised 300 ug of mutant IDH1 20-mer peptide each, plus topical imiquimod. Produced via immunoSEQ multiplex PCR; TCRdb's table is partial and in-frame only. The top ten clones hold around 2.2% of a sample with some 54,000 clones, 91% of them seen once. The material was PBMCs, obtained from a glioma patient whose treatment included an IDH1 peptide vaccine. These receptors were taken from a man in his fifties or sixties with glioma.

The rearrangement uses TRBV5-4 and TRBJ1-1; D call uncertain. Germline-derived CDR1 and CDR2 are SGHNT and YYREEE (reference sequence). The CDR3 spans 13 residues. Trimming took 4 bases from V and 7 from J, leaving 14 bases between them. CDR3 coding DNA: TGTGCCAGCAGCCGCAAGGTGAAGAATGAAGCTTTCTTT. Protein: CASSRKVKNEAFF.

The CDR3 is CASSPPGTANTEAFF. CDR3 nucleotide sequence: TGTGCCAGCAGCCCCCCCGGGACGGCGAACACTGAAGCTTTCTTT. The chain joins TRBV7-9 to TRBJ1-1, with D possibly being TRBD1 (5 bases). The ends were cut back, 5 bases at V and 1 base at J, with 14 bases in the middle. CDR1 is SEHNR and CDR2 is FQNEAQ in the germline V gene (reference sequence). The CDR3 covers 15 residues.

This chain links TRBV19 with TRBJ2-3; D not certain. The CDR3 is made up of 13 amino acids. Germline V gene data show CDR1 as LNHDA and CDR2 as SQIVND (reference sequence). The V and J ends lost 7 bases and 2 bases respectively, with 10 bases between them. The CDR3 sequence is CASNDRTTDTQYF. For the CDR3, the DNA is TGTGCCAGTAATGACCGCACCACAGATACGCAGTATTTT.